These 11 T cell receptor beta chains share one sample of origin, sequenced in a study of blood T cell repertoires in COVID-19. Sequenced by immunoSEQ multiplex PCR; TCRdb stores in-frame clones only, minus some. The sample shows about 130,000 clones, roughly 74% of them seen only once. Sequencing input: peripheral blood. These receptor sequences come from an elderly man with COVID-19, enrolled during active disease.

The chain links TRBV12-1 to TRBJ2-7; the listed D gene, TRBD1, was not tested against the DNA. TRBV12-1 is labeled a pseudogene. CDR3 length: 15 amino acids. This CDR3 reads CASSFVCRGEGEQYF. CDR3 DNA sequence: TGTGCCAGCAGCTTTGTTTGCAGGGGCGAAGGGGAGCAGTACTTC.

The chain uses TRBV18 and TRBJ2-5, with 8 bases lining up with TRBD1. Germline V gene data show CDR1 as KGHSH and CDR2 as LQKENI. Trimming took 1 base from V and 4 from J; bases not matched to a gene: 5. This CDR3 has 15 amino acids. CDR3 protein: CASSPQAGGGETQYF. DNA for the CDR3: TGTGCCAGCTCACCACAGGCAGGGGGCGGAGAGACCCAGTACTTC. Based on the CDR3 plus reference TRBV18 and TRBJ2-5, the full variable domain is NAGVMQNPRHLVRRRGQEARLRCSPMKGHSHVYWYRQLPEEGLKFMVYLQKENIIDESGMPKERFSAEFPKEGPSILRIQQVVRGDSAAYFCASSPQAGGGETQYFGPGTRLLVL.

The chain links TRBV27 to TRBJ2-7, with D maybe TRBD2 (6 bases). The CDR3 totals 13 residues. Between the trimmed V and J ends, which lost 6 bases and 4 bases, there was a span of 13 bases. Looked up from germline, CDR1 is MNHEY and CDR2 is SMNVEV (reference sequence). CDR3 in amino acids: CASRTTRGYEQYF. The CDR3 bases are TGTGCCAGCAGGACGACTAGGGGATACGAGCAGTACTTC.

The rearrangement links TRBV6-2 or TRBV6-3 to TRBJ2-1; TRBD2 matches 13 bases. Germline CDR1 is MNHEY and CDR2 is SVGEGT. The CDR3 runs to 18 residues. V shed 0 bases and J 6 bases; nucleotides not matched to a gene: 8. The DNA for the CDR3 is TGTGCCAGCAGTTACTCGGGGGGACTAGCGGGAACCCCCAATGAGCAGTTCTTC. Translation gives CASSYSGGLAGTPNEQFF.

The V gene is TRBV19, the J gene TRBJ2-3, with D possibly matching TRBD1 (5 bases). V was trimmed by 5 bases and J by 9 bases, leaving 9 bases between them. This CDR3 region has 11 residues. Germline CDR1 is LNHDA and CDR2 is SQIVND (reference sequence). CDR3 loop: CASSQTATQYF. As DNA, the CDR3 is TGTGCCAGTAGTCAGACAGCCACGCAGTATTTT.

The chain couples TRBV6-6 to TRBJ1-1; D is unresolved. Per the germline V gene, CDR1 is MNHNY and CDR2 is SVGAGI (reference sequence). CDR3 length: 11 residues. Between the trimmed V and J ends, which lost 7 bases and 3 bases, there was a span of 6 bases. The CDR3 region has the DNA TGTGCCAGCACTATGGACACTGAAGCTTTCTTT. Protein sequence: CASTMDTEAFF.

The rearrangement joins TRBV6-2 or TRBV6-3 to TRBJ2-7; TRBD1 might be the D (6 bases). Germline CDR1 and CDR2: MNHEY and SVGEGT. This CDR3 is built from 16 residues. Between the trimmed V and J ends, which lost 0 bases and 3 bases, there was a span of 15 bases. In DNA form, the CDR3 reads TGTGCCAGCAGTTACTCGATCTCACAGGGTCACTACGAGCAGTACTTC. Translating gives CASSYSISQGHYEQYF.

In DNA form, the CDR3 reads TGTGCCAGCAGCCAAGGAAGCGAGAACACTGAAGCTTTCTTT. The encoded protein is CASSQGSENTEAFF. The chain uses TRBV3-1 (or the pseudogene TRBV3-2) and TRBJ1-1; D gene ambiguous. V gave up 1 base and J gave up 1 base, with 7 bases separating them. CDR3 length equals 14 residues. Per the germline V gene, CDR1 is LGHDT and CDR2 is YNNKEL (reference sequence).

The chain uses TRBV5-1 and TRBJ2-3; weak D call: TRBD1 (5 bases). Germline V gene lookup returns CDR1 SGHRS and CDR2 YFSETQ. V gave up 4 bases and J gave up 1 base, with 16 bases separating them. CDR3 length: 16 residues. CDR3 DNA sequence: TGCGCCAGCAGCGGCGGTTTAGGGGATCGCACAGATACGCAGTATTTT. Translating gives CASSGGLGDRTDTQYF.

The chain is built from TRBV19 and TRBJ1-5; perhaps TRBD1 as D (6 bases). V was clipped by 2 bases and J by 2 bases, with 10 bases between them. This CDR3 region has 15 residues. Germline V gene sequence: CDR1 LNHDA, CDR2 SQIVND (reference sequence). Here the CDR3 reads CASSISRTGNQPQHF. The CDR3 coding sequence is TGTGCCAGTAGTATATCGCGGACAGGCAATCAGCCCCAGCATTTT.

CDR3 DNA sequence: TGTGCCAGTAGGAAAGCGGGAGGGACCGGGGAGCTGTTTTTT. Translating it yields CASRKAGGTGELFF. The chain combines TRBV19 with TRBJ2-2, with 10 positions matching TRBD2. Trimming removed 6 bases from V and 5 bases from J; junction bases left unmatched: 3. CDR1 is LNHDA, CDR2 SQIVND, per germline (reference sequence). The CDR3 loop spans 14 amino acids.